This is a list of T cell receptor beta chains from one sample in a study of shared clonotypes between healthy human individuals. Produced via immunoSEQ multiplex PCR; TCRdb's table is partial and in-frame only. The data hold roughly 330,000 clones, with around two thirds observed a single time. Input material: memory CD4+ T cells sorted from blood. The source is a man aged 25-45 years in good health. CDR3s include the opening cysteine and the closing phenylalanine or tryptophan. A D gene is named only where the DNA matches it firmly. Clone size is not always given. Where it is, it says once, few, many or a class for expanded clones.

j_gene: TRBJ2-7
v_gene: TRBV27
abundance: -
d_gene: TRBD2
CDR3nt: TGTGCCAGCAGTCTAGTAGTACTAGCGGGACCGCCGGGGGTTTACGAGCAGTACTTC
CDR3aa: CASSLVVLAGPPGVYEQYF

j_gene: TRBJ2-1
v_gene: TRBV2
abundance: -
d_gene: -
CDR3nt: TGTGCCAGCCTGCTTGGGGGGGCCTCTTCTCATGAGCAGTTCTTC
CDR3aa: CASLLGGASSHEQFF

j_gene: TRBJ2-1
v_gene: TRBV6-1
abundance: -
d_gene: TRBD2
CDR3nt: TGTGCCAGCAGTGATCCTAGCGGGAGTTTAAATGAGCAGTTCTTC
CDR3aa: CASSDPSGSLNEQFF

j_gene: TRBJ2-1
v_gene: TRBV15
abundance: -
d_gene: TRBD2
CDR3nt: TGTGCCACCAGCAAAGGACTAGCGGGAGATGATGAGCAGTTCTTC
CDR3aa: CATSKGLAGDDEQFF

j_gene: TRBJ2-7
v_gene: TRBV14
abundance: -
d_gene: -
CDR3nt: TGTGCCAGCAGCCAGGGCGGCTACGAGCAGTACTTC
CDR3aa: CASSQGGYEQYF

j_gene: TRBJ1-2
v_gene: TRBV18
abundance: few
d_gene: TRBD1
CDR3nt: TGTGCCAGCTCCGGGGGACAGCCCTTAGGCTATGGCTACACCTTC
CDR3aa: CASSGGQPLGYGYTF

j_gene: TRBJ2-6
v_gene: TRBV5-1
abundance: -
d_gene: -
CDR3nt: TGCGCCAGCAGCTTGGATTTCTCTGGGGCCAACGTCCTGACTTTC
CDR3aa: CASSLDFSGANVLTF

j_gene: TRBJ2-7
v_gene: TRBV11-3
abundance: once
d_gene: -
CDR3nt: TGTGCCAGCAGCATAGGACCCAACGAGCAGTACTTC
CDR3aa: CASSIGPNEQYF

j_gene: TRBJ1-5
v_gene: TRBV7-4
abundance: -
d_gene: -
CDR3nt: TGTGCCAGCAGCTACCCCCTCCCTAAAGATCAGCCCCAGCATTTT
CDR3aa: CASSYPLPKDQPQHF

j_gene: TRBJ1-1
v_gene: TRBV15
abundance: -
d_gene: -
CDR3nt: TGTGCCACCAGCAGTAGAATAACAGAGAACACTGAAGCTTTCTTT
CDR3aa: CATSSRITENTEAFF

j_gene: TRBJ2-5
v_gene: TRBV7-9
abundance: few
d_gene: TRBD2
CDR3nt: TGTGCCAGCAGCTTAACGGGAGGGCCGGGAGAGACCCAGTACTTC
CDR3aa: CASSLTGGPGETQYF

j_gene: TRBJ2-1
v_gene: TRBV11-1
abundance: -
d_gene: TRBD1
CDR3nt: TGTGCCAGCAGTTGGGGACAGGGAGCCTACAATGAGCAGTTCTTC
CDR3aa: CASSWGQGAYNEQFF

j_gene: TRBJ1-5
v_gene: TRBV19
abundance: few
d_gene: -
CDR3nt: TGTGCCAGTACCTCCTGGGGGGGGGCAGATCAGCCCCAGCATTTT
CDR3aa: CASTSWGGADQPQHF

j_gene: TRBJ2-7
v_gene: TRBV19
abundance: few
d_gene: TRBD2
CDR3nt: TGTGCCAGTAGTATAGCTAGCGGGAGCTACGAGCAGTACTTC
CDR3aa: CASSIASGSYEQYF

j_gene: TRBJ2-3
v_gene: TRBV5-4
abundance: -
d_gene: -
CDR3nt: TGTGCCAGCAGCAGTCTAACAGATACGCAGTATTTT
CDR3aa: CASSSLTDTQYF

j_gene: TRBJ2-7
v_gene: TRBV2
abundance: -
d_gene: TRBD1
CDR3nt: TGTGCCAGCAGTACCGGGACAGGGGATAGCGAGCAGTACTTC
CDR3aa: CASSTGTGDSEQYF

j_gene: TRBJ1-4
v_gene: TRBV11-1
abundance: -
d_gene: TRBD1
CDR3nt: TGTGCCAGCAGCTTACGACAGGGCGGCGAAAAACTGTTTTTT
CDR3aa: CASSLRQGGEKLFF

j_gene: TRBJ2-5
v_gene: TRBV6-1
abundance: -
d_gene: -
CDR3nt: TGTGCCAGCAGTACCGGGGACGTAGAGACCCAGTACTTC
CDR3aa: CASSTGDVETQYF

j_gene: TRBJ1-2
v_gene: TRBV11-2
abundance: -
d_gene: TRBD1
CDR3nt: TGTGCCAGCAGCACGTCGGGACAGTACTATGGCTACACCTTC
CDR3aa: CASSTSGQYYGYTF

j_gene: TRBJ1-4
v_gene: TRBV5-6
abundance: -
d_gene: -
CDR3nt: TGTGCCAGCAGCGGTGCTTGGGGGGATGAAAAACTGTTTTTT
CDR3aa: CASSGAWGDEKLFF

j_gene: TRBJ2-7
v_gene: TRBV5-3
abundance: few
d_gene: -
CDR3nt: TGTGCCAGAAGCTTGGTTTACGAGCAGTACTTC
CDR3aa: CARSLVYEQYF

j_gene: TRBJ2-7
v_gene: TRBV5-5
abundance: -
d_gene: -
CDR3nt: TGTGCCAGCAGCTACGGAGACGGGCGTTACGAGCAGTACTTC
CDR3aa: CASSYGDGRYEQYF

j_gene: TRBJ2-1
v_gene: TRBV11-2
abundance: -
d_gene: -
CDR3nt: TGTGCCAGCAGCTTAAGATCGGAAGGGCCCAATGAGCAGTTCTTC
CDR3aa: CASSLRSEGPNEQFF

j_gene: TRBJ2-7
v_gene: TRBV2
abundance: -
d_gene: TRBD2
CDR3nt: TGTGCCAGCAGAACCGGGACTAGCGGGAGGGGCCGGCAGTACTTC
CDR3aa: CASRTGTSGRGRQYF

j_gene: TRBJ2-2
v_gene: TRBV7-9
abundance: -
d_gene: -
CDR3nt: TGTGCCAGCAGCTTGTACGGTTCTACCGGGGACACCGGGGAGCTGTTTTTT
CDR3aa: CASSLYGSTGDTGELFF

j_gene: TRBJ1-1
v_gene: TRBV7-9
abundance: -
d_gene: TRBD1
CDR3nt: TGTGCCAGCAGCGTCTCAGGGGGTGAAGCTTTCTTT
CDR3aa: CASSVSGGEAFF

j_gene: TRBJ2-3
v_gene: TRBV18
abundance: few
d_gene: TRBD2
CDR3nt: TGTGCCAGCTCACCAGTAGCGGGAGAAGTCGAGCCGCAGTATTTT
CDR3aa: CASSPVAGEVEPQYF

j_gene: TRBJ2-7
v_gene: TRBV5-1
abundance: -
d_gene: TRBD2
CDR3nt: TGCGCCAGCAGCCTAGCGGGAGTATACGAGCAGTACTTC
CDR3aa: CASSLAGVYEQYF

j_gene: TRBJ2-3
v_gene: TRBV6-4
abundance: -
d_gene: -
CDR3nt: TGTGCCAGCAGTCGTGCTCCTGACGCAGATACGCAGTATTTT
CDR3aa: CASSRAPDADTQYF

j_gene: TRBJ2-7
v_gene: TRBV6-1
abundance: -
d_gene: -
CDR3nt: TGTGCCAGCAGTGAAGCGCGATTTGGGGTGGGAAGCTCCTACGAGCAGTACTTC
CDR3aa: CASSEARFGVGSSYEQYF

j_gene: TRBJ2-6
v_gene: TRBV9
abundance: -
d_gene: TRBD1
CDR3nt: TGTGCCAGCAGCCATAGAGCCGGGACAGGGGTCGGTGGGGCCAACGTCCTGACTTTC
CDR3aa: CASSHRAGTGVGGANVLTF

j_gene: TRBJ2-7
v_gene: TRBV5-1
abundance: -
d_gene: -
CDR3nt: -
CDR3aa: CASSFGSGGSYEQYF

j_gene: TRBJ2-7
v_gene: TRBV21-1
abundance: few
d_gene: -
CDR3nt: TGTGCCAGCAGCATAGCGCGAATCAAACAGGGTCCTATTCGCTACGAGCAGTACTTC
CDR3aa: CASSIARIKQGPIRYEQYF

j_gene: TRBJ2-7
v_gene: TRBV10-2
abundance: -
d_gene: -
CDR3nt: TGCGCCAGCTCTCTGGGGGTCTTAGCCTACGAGCAGTACTTC
CDR3aa: CASSLGVLAYEQYF

j_gene: TRBJ2-5
v_gene: TRBV28
abundance: once
d_gene: -
CDR3nt: TGTGCCAGCAGTTTGGCCACTAGTGCGGAGACCCAGTACTTC
CDR3aa: CASSLATSAETQYF

j_gene: TRBJ2-1
v_gene: TRBV27
abundance: -
d_gene: -
CDR3nt: TGTGCCAGCAGTTTATCGTTTTCTTGGCGGAACTCCTACAATGAGCAGTTCTTC
CDR3aa: CASSLSFSWRNSYNEQFF

j_gene: TRBJ2-7
v_gene: TRBV28
abundance: -
d_gene: TRBD2
CDR3nt: TGTGCCAGCAGCCCACCGGGACTAGCGGGAGGAGTCCCTTACGAGCAGTACTTC
CDR3aa: CASSPPGLAGGVPYEQYF

j_gene: TRBJ2-1
v_gene: TRBV2
abundance: -
d_gene: TRBD2
CDR3nt: TGTGCCAGCAGGGCGGGGACTAGCGGGCACAATGAGCAGTTCTTC
CDR3aa: CASRAGTSGHNEQFF

j_gene: TRBJ2-6
v_gene: TRBV7-2
abundance: -
d_gene: -
CDR3nt: TGTGCCAGCAGTTGGACGGGCTCTGGGGCCAACGTCCTGACTTTC
CDR3aa: CASSWTGSGANVLTF

j_gene: TRBJ1-5
v_gene: TRBV6-1
abundance: -
d_gene: -
CDR3nt: TGTGCCAGCAGTGGCAGGGATCAGCCCCAGCATTTT
CDR3aa: CASSGRDQPQHF

j_gene: TRBJ1-1
v_gene: TRBV4-2
abundance: -
d_gene: -
CDR3nt: TGTGCCAGCAGCCAACTAAGATACACTGAAGCTTTCTTT
CDR3aa: CASSQLRYTEAFF

j_gene: TRBJ2-1
v_gene: TRBV2
abundance: -
d_gene: TRBD2
CDR3nt: TGTGCCAGCAGTGGGGGACTAGTCTATGAGCAGTTCTTC
CDR3aa: CASSGGLVYEQFF

j_gene: TRBJ1-1
v_gene: TRBV10-3
abundance: many
d_gene: -
CDR3nt: TGTGCCATCAGTGCTCGGCAAGGGAAGGGCCGGAACACTGAAGCTTTCTTT
CDR3aa: CAISARQGKGRNTEAFF

j_gene: TRBJ2-1
v_gene: TRBV11-3
abundance: -
d_gene: -
CDR3nt: TGTGCCAGCAGCTTCAGCGGGACATCCTACAATGAGCAGTTCTTC
CDR3aa: CASSFSGTSYNEQFF

j_gene: TRBJ2-2
v_gene: TRBV5-1
abundance: -
d_gene: TRBD1
CDR3nt: TGCGCCAGCAGATCTTACAACCGGGACAGGGGGTATACCGGGGAGCTGTTTTTT
CDR3aa: CASRSYNRDRGYTGELFF

j_gene: TRBJ2-3
v_gene: TRBV15
abundance: few
d_gene: -
CDR3nt: TGTGCCACCAGCATTGGGGAAGGTCTAGAAGGTGGCCCAGATACGCAGTATTTT
CDR3aa: CATSIGEGLEGGPDTQYF

j_gene: TRBJ1-2
v_gene: TRBV4-3
abundance: -
d_gene: -
CDR3nt: TGCGCCAGCAGGAAGGACAGCAGCTATGGCTACACCTTC
CDR3aa: CASRKDSSYGYTF

j_gene: TRBJ2-5
v_gene: TRBV7-9
abundance: -
d_gene: TRBD2
CDR3nt: TGTGCCAGCAGCCGCCTCCGGACTAGCGGGGAAGAGACCCAGTACTTC
CDR3aa: CASSRLRTSGEETQYF

j_gene: TRBJ2-1
v_gene: TRBV6-1
abundance: many
d_gene: -
CDR3nt: TGTGCCAGCAGGGACTGGAGCTCCTACAATGAGCAGTTCTTC
CDR3aa: CASRDWSSYNEQFF

j_gene: TRBJ2-1
v_gene: TRBV10-1
abundance: once
d_gene: -
CDR3nt: TGCGCCAGCAGTGAGAATTATAATGAGCAGTTCTTC
CDR3aa: CASSENYNEQFF

j_gene: TRBJ2-7
v_gene: TRBV25-1
abundance: -
d_gene: TRBD2
CDR3nt: TGTGCCAGTTTAATGGGGGGGACTCTCTACTTC
CDR3aa: CASLMGGTLYF

j_gene: TRBJ2-5
v_gene: TRBV4-1
abundance: -
d_gene: -
CDR3nt: TGCGCCAGCAGCCAAGTTATTAGCGCGCTACAAGAGACCCAGTACTTC
CDR3aa: CASSQVISALQETQYF

j_gene: TRBJ1-1
v_gene: TRBV5-6
abundance: -
d_gene: -
CDR3nt: TGTGCCAGCAGCTTCCCGACAGTGCTGGAGGACACTGAAGCTTTCTTT
CDR3aa: CASSFPTVLEDTEAFF

j_gene: TRBJ1-1
v_gene: TRBV6-5
abundance: -
d_gene: -
CDR3nt: TGTGCCAGCAACCCCAAAGTTGACACTGAAGCTTTCTTT
CDR3aa: CASNPKVDTEAFF

j_gene: TRBJ2-7
v_gene: TRBV19
abundance: -
d_gene: -
CDR3nt: TGTGCCAGTAGTATGACACATGCTCTGTGGGAGCAGTACTTC
CDR3aa: CASSMTHALWEQYF

j_gene: TRBJ2-3
v_gene: TRBV5-1
abundance: -
d_gene: TRBD2
CDR3nt: TGCGCCAGCAGCTGGCGGGGTCCCAGCGGGAGCGGGAGGACAGATACGCAGTATTTT
CDR3aa: CASSWRGPSGSGRTDTQYF

j_gene: TRBJ2-3
v_gene: TRBV5-4
abundance: -
d_gene: TRBD1
CDR3nt: TGTGCCAGCAGCGGAAGGACAGGGGGTATAGATACGCAGTATTTT
CDR3aa: CASSGRTGGIDTQYF

j_gene: TRBJ2-7
v_gene: TRBV6-6
abundance: few
d_gene: -
CDR3nt: TGTGCCAGCAGTATGAGGCAGGGGGGTTCCTACGAGCAGTACTTC
CDR3aa: CASSMRQGGSYEQYF

j_gene: TRBJ2-2
v_gene: TRBV7-2
abundance: few
d_gene: TRBD2
CDR3nt: TGTGCCAGCACCTTGGATAGCGGGAGTAGGGCCGGGGAGCTGTTTTTT
CDR3aa: CASTLDSGSRAGELFF

j_gene: TRBJ1-3
v_gene: TRBV18
abundance: -
d_gene: -
CDR3nt: TGTGCCAGCTCACCAGCTACCGGAAACACCATATATTTT
CDR3aa: CASSPATGNTIYF